The 5 T cell receptor beta chains below were found in one sample sequenced in a study of neurological immune-mediated disorders. TCRdb redid the calling of the 5' RACE reads with MiXCR, one entry per CDR3 protein. Of about 53,000 distinct CDR3 sequences in the sample, approximately 9.2% are singletons; the top ten hold 1.9%. The time point denotes: longitudinal time-point 3. The sequenced sample was PBMCs. The receptors stem from a woman in her forties in good health.

This clonotype was seen at least ten times. V is TRBV4-1 and J is TRBJ2-2, with 7 bases that match TRBD2. V lost 3 bases, J lost 5 bases, and 3 bases stayed unmatched. Per the germline V gene, CDR1 is MGHRA and CDR2 is YSYEKL. This CDR3 has 14 residues. The chain's CDR3 is CASSQQGGTGELFF. The CDR3 nucleotides are TGCGCCAGCAGCCAGCAGGGAGGGACCGGGGAGCTGTTTTTT.

This clonotype was seen repeatedly, ten times or more. V and J are TRBV15 and TRBJ1-2; D not certain. V lost 4 bases, J lost 2 bases, and 5 bases lay in between. Germline CDR1 and CDR2: LNHNV and YYDKDF (reference sequence). The CDR3 consists of 12 residues. CDR3 nucleotide sequence: TGTGCCACCAGCAAGTACAACTATGGCTACACCTTC. Translating it yields CATSKYNYGYTF.

By frequency in the sample, this clonotype is medium-sized (0.01 to 0.1%). J is TRBJ1-5 and V is TRBV7-2; D might be TRBD1 (5 bases). The germline gives CDR1 SGHTA, CDR2 FQGNSA. The CDR3 covers 15 residues. V lost 7 bases, J lost 4 bases, and 17 bases lay in between. CDR3 bases: TGTGCCAGCACCCCCGGGGGGTCATCTAATCAGCCCCAGCATTTT. This codes for CASTPGGSSNQPQHF.

This clonotype occurred many times. V usage is TRBV20-1 and J usage is TRBJ1-1; D gene uncertain. Germline CDR1 is DFQATT and CDR2 is SNEGSKA (reference sequence). V was cut by 1 base and J by 11 bases, with 14 bases left in between. CDR3 length equals 12 residues. The CDR3 coding sequence is TGCAGTGCTAGAGCCAGACTGGTCATGGCTTTCTTT. This codes for CSARARLVMAFF.

The table lists this clonotype with many counts. V and J are TRBV7-9 and TRBJ2-5; maybe TRBD2 (6 bases). This CDR3 is 14 amino acids long. Trimming removed 5 bases from V and 5 bases from J, with 15 bases in between. The germline CDR1 and CDR2 sequences are SEHNR and FQNEAQ (reference sequence). Here the CDR3 DNA reads TGTGCCAGCAGCCCACAAACGGGAGCCGAGACCCAGTACTTC. This codes for CASSPQTGAETQYF.